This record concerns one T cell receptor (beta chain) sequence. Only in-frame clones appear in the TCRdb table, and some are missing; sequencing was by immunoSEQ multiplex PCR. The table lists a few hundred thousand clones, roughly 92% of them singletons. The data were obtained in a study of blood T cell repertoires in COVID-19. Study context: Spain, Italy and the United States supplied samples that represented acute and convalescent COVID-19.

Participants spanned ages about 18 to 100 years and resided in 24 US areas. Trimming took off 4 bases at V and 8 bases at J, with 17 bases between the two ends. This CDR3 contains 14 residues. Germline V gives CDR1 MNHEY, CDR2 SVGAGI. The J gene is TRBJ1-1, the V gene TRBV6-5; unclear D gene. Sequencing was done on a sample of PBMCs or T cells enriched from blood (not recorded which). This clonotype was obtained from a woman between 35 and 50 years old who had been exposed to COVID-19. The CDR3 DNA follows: TGTGCCAGCAGTTCCATCGTCGGTTTCGGGGAAGCTTTCTTT. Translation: CASSSIVGFGEAFF.